This TCR beta chain was observed in a study of CD4 T cells in relation to SARS-CoV-2 and coronaviruses. Clones were read by immunoSEQ multiplex PCR, and TCRdb kept only the in-frame ones, dropping some. The sample has some 23,000 clones; over 60% are singletons. Unexposed donor CD4+ T cells date from about 2011-2018, before the COVID-19 pandemic. CD4+ T cells were isolated from the cells after 10 days of culture. As cell numbers allowed, unexposed-donor CD4+ T cells faced SARS-CoV-2 S/N and four cold-coronavirus spikes. In its sample, this clone was seen a few times. Its matching antigen is unknown. Sequences were obtained from CD4+ T cells from PBMCs, cultured in vitro. The origin of this receptor is a human donor in good health.

CDR3 residues: CAWGRAGEQYF. In DNA, the CDR3 is TGTGCCTGGGGACGGGCGGGGGAGCAGTACTTC. This sequence joins TRBV30 and TRBJ2-7; D possibly corresponds to TRBD2 (6 bases). The CDR3 contains 11 residues. The ends were cut back, 5 bases at V and 7 bases at J, with 12 bases in the middle. Germline V gene data show CDR1 as GTSNPN and CDR2 as SVGIG (reference sequence).